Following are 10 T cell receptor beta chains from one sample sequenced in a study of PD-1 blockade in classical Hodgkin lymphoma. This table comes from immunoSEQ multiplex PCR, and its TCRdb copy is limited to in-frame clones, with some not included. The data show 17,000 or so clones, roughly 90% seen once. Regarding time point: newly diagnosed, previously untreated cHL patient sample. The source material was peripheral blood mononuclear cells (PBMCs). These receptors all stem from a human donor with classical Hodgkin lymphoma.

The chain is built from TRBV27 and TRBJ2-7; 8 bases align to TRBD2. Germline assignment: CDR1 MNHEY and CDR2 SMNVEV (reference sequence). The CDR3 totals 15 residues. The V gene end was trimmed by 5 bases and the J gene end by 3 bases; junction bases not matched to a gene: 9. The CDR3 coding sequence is TGTGCCAGCAGTCCCAGGGGACTAGTCGGCTACGAGCAGTACTTC. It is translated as CASSPRGLVGYEQYF.

CDR3 residues: CASSRELSNEQFF. DNA of the CDR3: TGTGCCAGCAGTCGGGAGCTTTCTAATGAGCAGTTCTTC. V usage is TRBV6-4 and J usage is TRBJ2-1, with D possibly TRBD2 on 6 matching bases. Trimming shortened V by 5 bases and J by 7 bases, and 12 bases separated the two germline ends. CDR1 is MRHNA, CDR2 SNTAGT, per germline. The length of the CDR3 is 13 residues.

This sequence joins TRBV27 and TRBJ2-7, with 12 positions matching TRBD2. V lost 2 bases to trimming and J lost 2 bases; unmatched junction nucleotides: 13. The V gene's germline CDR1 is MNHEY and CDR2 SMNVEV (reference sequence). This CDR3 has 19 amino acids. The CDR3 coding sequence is TGTGCCAGCAGTTTAGGGAAGAAGAGGACTAGCGGGATGCCCTACGAGCAGTACTTC. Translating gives CASSLGKKRTSGMPYEQYF.

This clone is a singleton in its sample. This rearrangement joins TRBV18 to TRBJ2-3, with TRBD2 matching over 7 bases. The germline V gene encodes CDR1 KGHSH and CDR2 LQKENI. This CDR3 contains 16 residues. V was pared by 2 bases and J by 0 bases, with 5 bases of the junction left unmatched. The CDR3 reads CASSPALAASTDTQYF. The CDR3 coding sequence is TGTGCCAGCTCACCAGCCCTAGCGGCTAGCACAGATACGCAGTATTTT.

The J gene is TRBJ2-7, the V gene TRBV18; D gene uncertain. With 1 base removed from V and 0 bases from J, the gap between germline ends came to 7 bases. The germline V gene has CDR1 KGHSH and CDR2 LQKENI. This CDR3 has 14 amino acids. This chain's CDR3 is CASSPQQDSYEQYF. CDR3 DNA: TGTGCCAGCTCACCACAGCAGGACTCCTACGAGCAGTACTTC.

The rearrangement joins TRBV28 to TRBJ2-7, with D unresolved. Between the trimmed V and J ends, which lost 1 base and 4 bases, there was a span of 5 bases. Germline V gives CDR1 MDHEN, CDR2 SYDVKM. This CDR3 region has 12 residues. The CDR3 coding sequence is TGTGCCAGCAGTTTATCAGGATACGAGCAGTACTTC. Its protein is CASSLSGYEQYF. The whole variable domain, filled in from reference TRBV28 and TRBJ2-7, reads DVKVTQSSRYLVKRTGEKVFLECVQDMDHENMFWYRQDPGLGLRLIYFSYDVKMKEKGDIPEGYSVSREKKERFSLILESASTNQTSMYLCASSLSGYEQYFGPGTRLTVT.

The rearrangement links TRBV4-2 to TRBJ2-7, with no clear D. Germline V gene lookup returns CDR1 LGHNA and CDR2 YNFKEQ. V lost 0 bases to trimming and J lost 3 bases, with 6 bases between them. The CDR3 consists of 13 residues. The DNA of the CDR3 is TGTGCCAGCAGCCAAGATGACGGCTACGAGCAGTACTTC. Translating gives CASSQDDGYEQYF.

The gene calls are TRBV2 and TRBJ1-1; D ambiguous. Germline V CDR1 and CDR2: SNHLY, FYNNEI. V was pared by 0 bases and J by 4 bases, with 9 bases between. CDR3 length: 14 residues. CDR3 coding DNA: TGTGCCAGCAGTGAAGCGTTCACGGGCACTGAAGCTTTCTTT. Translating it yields CASSEAFTGTEAFF.

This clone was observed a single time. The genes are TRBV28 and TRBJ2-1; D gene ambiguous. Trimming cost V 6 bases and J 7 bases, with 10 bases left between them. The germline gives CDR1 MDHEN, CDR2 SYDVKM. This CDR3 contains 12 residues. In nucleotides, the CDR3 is TGTGCCAGCAGCTCCCCAGGAAATGAGCAGTTCTTC. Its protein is CASSSPGNEQFF.

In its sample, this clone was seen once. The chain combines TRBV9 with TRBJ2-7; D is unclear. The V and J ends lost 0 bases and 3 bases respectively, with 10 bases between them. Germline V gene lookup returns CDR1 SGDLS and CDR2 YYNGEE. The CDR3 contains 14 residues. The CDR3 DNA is TGTGCCAGCAGCGTAGATAGGGTAAACTACGAGCAGTACTTC. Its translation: CASSVDRVNYEQYF.